Presented here are 29 T cell receptor beta chains from one specimen sequenced in a study of human T cells and chemical hapten exposure. TCRdb reprocessed the RACE reads via MiXCR and lists one record per CDR3 protein. Of 130,000 or so distinct CDR3 sequences listed, more than 7.5% are singletons. Time point described: healthy volunteer bleed at 2 weeks. Extraction yielded total RNA from whole blood (unfractionated). The sequenced material came from whole blood. The receptors come from a male donor in good health. Some clones in this sample may be carry-over from other donors' samples.

This clonotype was seen a handful of times. The V and J genes are TRBV4-1 and TRBJ2-7, with D possibly being TRBD1 (6 bases). The CDR3 totals 15 residues. Germline V gene data show CDR1 as MGHRA and CDR2 as YSYEKL. V was shortened by 1 base and J by 7 bases, with 17 bases between the two germline ends. This CDR3 is CASSQGTVISGEQYF. CDR3 in DNA: TGCGCCAGCAGCCAAGGGACAGTCATATCGGGGGAGCAGTACTTC.

This clonotype has only a few counts. CDR3 bases: TGTGCCAGCAGCCCAACCAGGGAAAGGAGGGAAGCTTTCTTT. Protein: CASSPTRERREAFF. This chain connects TRBV7-8 to TRBJ1-1; D might be TRBD1 (5 bases). Per the germline V gene, CDR1 is SGHVS and CDR2 is FQNEAQ. V shed 5 bases and J shed 8 bases, with 18 bases lying between them. This CDR3 contains 14 residues. The full variable domain, rest sourced from reference TRBV7-8 and TRBJ1-1, is GAGVSQSPRYKVAKRGQDVALRCDPISGHVSLFWYQQALGQGPEFLTYFQNEAQLDKSGLPSDRFFAERPEGSVSTLKIQRTQQEDSAVYLCASSPTRERREAFFGQGTRLTVV.

As concerns this clonotype: Given a much more abundant clone one base away, this may be a read error. The rearrangement joins TRBV7-2 to TRBJ1-5; maybe TRBD1 (5 bases). The V end lost 7 bases, the J end lost 2 bases, and 12 bases lay between the germline ends. The CDR3 has 14 amino acids. The germline CDR1 and CDR2 sequences are SGHTA and FQGNSA. The CDR3 loop reads CASTFWGGNQPQHF. DNA for the CDR3: TGTGCCAGCACCTTCTGGGGGGGCAATCAGCCCCAGCATTTT. Filled out from reference TRBV7-2 and TRBJ1-5, the complete variable domain reads GAGVSQSPSNKVTEKGKDVELRCDPISGHTALYWYRQSLGQGLEFLIYFQGNSAPDKSGLPSDRFSAERTGGSVSTLTIQRTQQEDSAVYLCASTFWGGNQPQHFGDGTRLSIL.

The chain uses TRBV7-9 and TRBJ1-5; TRBD1 is a possible D gene (5 bases). V shed 4 bases and J shed 6 bases, with 13 bases lying between them. CDR1 is SEHNR, CDR2 FQNEAQ, per germline (reference sequence). CDR3 length: 14 residues. The CDR3 loop is CASSSGGGRQPQHF. As DNA, the CDR3 is TGTGCCAGCAGCTCGGGGGGAGGTCGTCAGCCCCAGCATTTT.

V gene TRBV29-1 combines with J gene TRBJ2-2; D may be TRBD1 or TRBD2 (5 bases each). The CDR3 has 12 residues. CDR1 SQVTM and CDR2 ANQGSEA come from the germline V gene. V dropped 3 bases and J dropped 4 bases, with 6 bases sitting between them. CDR3 in amino acids: CSVDGGTGELFF. CDR3 DNA: TGCAGCGTTGATGGGGGCACCGGGGAGCTGTTTTTT.

This clonotype was recorded a few times. The gene calls are TRBV24-1 and TRBJ2-7, with D possibly being TRBD1 (6 bases). The germline V gene has CDR1 KGHDR and CDR2 SFDVKD. The CDR3 contains 15 residues. V was pared by 4 bases and J by 4 bases, with 16 bases between. The CDR3 nucleotides read TGTGCCACCAGTGACCTCGGACAGACCTGTTACGAGCAGTACTTC. Its protein product is CATSDLGQTCYEQYF.

In its sample, this clonotype was seen a few times. The chain combines TRBV4-1 with TRBJ1-2; 9 bases are a match to TRBD1. V was clipped by 0 bases and J by 12 bases; unmatched bases: 11. Per the germline V gene, CDR1 is MGHRA and CDR2 is YSYEKL. The CDR3 spans 15 residues. CDR3 sequence: CASSQDAPGTGFDTF. CDR3 sequence (DNA): TGCGCCAGCAGCCAAGACGCTCCCGGGACAGGGTTTGACACCTTC.

This clonotype has a handful of counts. V gene TRBV5-1 combines with J gene TRBJ2-1; a weak D match, TRBD2 (6 bases). Per germline, CDR1 SGHRS and CDR2 YFSETQ. This CDR3 contains 15 residues. V lost 0 bases and J lost 3, with 10 bases in between. The CDR3 is CASSLGVSGYNEQFF. The CDR3 DNA follows: TGCGCCAGCAGCTTGGGAGTTAGCGGCTACAATGAGCAGTTCTTC.

The sample holds many counts of this clonotype. The chain employs TRBV7-6 and TRBJ2-5; 8 nucleotides line up with TRBD2. The CDR3 is made up of 15 amino acids. The V gene end was trimmed by 4 bases and the J gene end by 4 bases; junction bases not matched to a gene: 8. Germline CDR1 reads SGHVS; CDR2 reads FNYEAQ. CDR3 nucleotide sequence: TGTGCCAGCAGCTCCCTCGCGGGGGGCGCAGAGACCCAGTACTTC. Translating gives CASSSLAGGAETQYF.

The gene calls are TRBV15 and TRBJ2-5; D might be TRBD1 (6 bases). Germline V CDR1 and CDR2: LNHNV, YYDKDF (reference sequence). The CDR3 is made up of 14 amino acids. V lost 11 bases and J 1 base, leaving 17 bases between the germline ends. The CDR3 is CAAKKGHPQETQYF. As DNA, the CDR3 is TGTGCCGCGAAGAAGGGACACCCCCAAGAGACCCAGTACTTC.

This rearrangement joins TRBV7-6 to TRBJ1-3; possibly TRBD1 for D (5 bases). CDR1 is SGHVS and CDR2 is FNYEAQ in the germline V gene. V lost 5 bases, J lost 0 bases, and 14 bases lay in between. The CDR3 contains 16 residues. As DNA, the CDR3 is TGTGCCAGCAGCCCCGGACACCAGAGCTCTGGAAACACCATATATTTT. Translating gives CASSPGHQSSGNTIYF.

In this sample, this clonotype turned up many times. The chain is built from TRBV12-3 or TRBV12-4 and TRBJ2-7, with no clear D. The CDR3 totals 12 residues. V dropped 4 bases and J dropped 0 bases, with 4 bases sitting between them. This CDR3 reads CASSSNSYEQYF. CDR3 DNA sequence: TGTGCCAGCAGTTCGAACTCCTACGAGCAGTACTTC.

In this sample, this clonotype turned up many times. V and J are TRBV20-1 and TRBJ1-1; D is perhaps TRBD1 (6 bases). This CDR3 has 13 amino acids. From germline, CDR1 is DFQATT and CDR2 SNEGSKA (reference sequence). The germline V and J ends were trimmed by 6 bases and 1 base, with 12 bases remaining between them. CDR3 protein: CSAKQGSNTEAFF. For the CDR3, the DNA is TGCAGTGCAAAACAGGGATCGAACACTGAAGCTTTCTTT.

The chain employs TRBV14 and TRBJ2-6, with D tentatively TRBD1 (5 bases). The CDR3 is 17 residues long. Germline V lookup: CDR1 SGHDN, CDR2 FVKESK. Trimming left V 1 base short and J 3 bases short, with 13 bases between. The CDR3 region is CASSQGGLRDGANVLTF. For the CDR3, the DNA is TGTGCCAGCAGCCAAGGGGGCCTACGCGATGGGGCCAACGTCCTGACTTTC.

The chain employs TRBV7-3 and TRBJ2-5, with D tentatively TRBD1 or TRBD2 (5 bases each). This CDR3 has 14 residues. The germline gives CDR1 SGHTA, CDR2 FQGTGA. V was pared by 5 bases and J by 5 bases, with 15 bases between. CDR3 sequence: CASSQGPGTETQYF. DNA of the CDR3: TGTGCCAGCAGCCAAGGTCCAGGGACGGAGACCCAGTACTTC.

The rearrangement joins TRBV7-8 to TRBJ2-2; TRBD1 matches 7 bases. This CDR3 is 16 amino acids long. Looked up from germline, CDR1 is SGHVS and CDR2 is FQNEAQ. J gave up 5 bases and V 4 bases, and 10 bases lay outside the gene matches. CDR3 sequence (DNA): TGTGCCAGCAGCTCTGTGACAGGGCGTGGGACCGGGGAGCTGTTTTTT. Its protein is CASSSVTGRGTGELFF.

This clonotype was observed a handful of times. The V call is TRBV3-1, the J call TRBJ1-1; D ambiguous. This CDR3 region has 13 residues. The V gene lost 3 bases and the J gene lost 4 bases, with 9 bases spanning the gap. Germline CDR1 and CDR2: LGHDT and YNNKEL (reference sequence). The CDR3 DNA reads TGTGCCAGCAGCCATTCGGGGAGCACTGAAGCTTTCTTT. It encodes CASSHSGSTEAFF.

This clonotype appeared many times. The chain couples TRBV7-6 to TRBJ2-7; 7 bases map to TRBD1. Trimming removed 5 bases from V and 0 bases from J; junction bases left unmatched: 19. The CDR3 runs to 19 residues. Germline V gene lookup returns CDR1 SGHVS and CDR2 FNYEAQ. The CDR3 loop reads CASSLYGPTGTASSYEQYF. DNA for the CDR3: TGTGCCAGCAGCCTTTATGGGCCGACCGGGACAGCGAGCTCCTACGAGCAGTACTTC. Variable domain in full (rest from reference TRBV7-6 and TRBJ2-7): GAGVSQSPRYKVTKRGQDVALRCDPISGHVSLYWYRQALGQGPEFLTYFNYEAQQDKSGLPNDRFSAERPEGSISTLTIQRTEQRDSAMYRCASSLYGPTGTASSYEQYFGPGTRLTVT.

This clonotype was counted at least ten times. The rearrangement links TRBV13 to TRBJ2-5; TRBD2 agrees at 8 bases. CDR3 length: 13 residues. In germline, CDR1 is PRHDT, CDR2 FYEKMQ (reference sequence). The V and J ends lost 6 bases and 5 bases, in that order; junction bases with no gene match: 5. The CDR3 coding sequence is TGTGCCAGCAGTCTGACTAGCGAGGAGACCCAGTACTTC. This gives the protein CASSLTSEETQYF.

The V and J genes are TRBV6-2 or TRBV6-3 and TRBJ2-3, with D possibly being TRBD1 (6 bases). Per the germline V gene, CDR1 is MNHEY and CDR2 is SVGEGT. The CDR3 runs to 15 residues. V was cut by 2 bases and J by 0 bases, with 9 bases left in between. CDR3 DNA: TGTGCCAGCAGTTACCAGGGGCCTAGCACAGATACGCAGTATTTT. Amino acid sequence: CASSYQGPSTDTQYF.

This clonotype has just a few counts. The V gene is TRBV7-2, the J gene TRBJ2-1; TRBD2 is a possible D gene (6 bases). Germline CDR1 is SGHTA and CDR2 is FQGNSA. The CDR3 extends over 15 amino acids. Trimming cost V 3 bases and J 6 bases, with 15 bases left between them. CDR3: CASSLRASDFNEQFF. The CDR3 bases are TGTGCCAGCAGCTTGAGGGCTAGCGATTTCAATGAGCAGTTCTTC.

V gene TRBV4-2 combines with J gene TRBJ2-7; 8 bases are a match to TRBD1. The trim removed 1 base at V and 4 bases at J, leaving 9 bases unmatched. Germline CDR1 is LGHNA and CDR2 is YNFKEQ. CDR3 length: 16 residues. CDR3 sequence (DNA): TGTGCCAGCAGCCAAGTTCCTCCGGACAGGGTGTACGAGCAGTACTTC. Its translation is CASSQVPPDRVYEQYF.

The chain carries TRBV10-3 and TRBJ2-3; D remains unclear. The CDR3 is 11 amino acids. With 6 bases removed from V and 0 bases from J, the gap between germline ends came to 1 base. The germline CDR1 and CDR2 sequences are ENHRY and SYGVKD. The CDR3 reads CAISSTDTQYF. For the CDR3, the DNA is TGTGCCATCAGCAGCACAGATACGCAGTATTTT.

This clonotype was observed a handful of times. V usage is TRBV20-1 and J usage is TRBJ1-5; a weak D match, TRBD1 (6 bases). Trimming took off 3 bases at V and 7 bases at J, with 13 bases between the two ends. This CDR3 has 13 amino acids. The germline V gene has CDR1 DFQATT and CDR2 SNEGSKA (reference sequence). The CDR3 spells CSASTTGFQPQHF. Here the CDR3 DNA reads TGCAGTGCTAGCACCACAGGGTTCCAGCCCCAGCATTTT.

This clonotype was recorded many times. Here the CDR3 DNA reads TGTGCCAGCAGCTTAGCGGAGGGACAGGGGAAGAATAATCAGCCCCAGCATTTT. This encodes CASSLAEGQGKNNQPQHF. The chain combines TRBV7-2 with TRBJ1-5; the match to TRBD1 covers 10 bases. Germline CDR1 SGHTA, CDR2 FQGNSA. The CDR3 sequence is 18 residues long. The V segment lost 0 bases and the J segment 4 bases; nucleotides outside the gene matches: 9.

The gene calls are TRBV19 and TRBJ2-5; D may correspond to TRBD1 or TRBD2 (5 bases each). V was cut by 4 bases and J by 5 bases, with 11 bases left in between. Germline assignment: CDR1 LNHDA and CDR2 SQIVND (reference sequence). The CDR3 extends over 13 amino acids. CDR3 in DNA: TGTGCCAGTAGTAGGGACGGGCTGGAGACCCAGTACTTC. Protein product: CASSRDGLETQYF.

This clonotype was picked up a small number of times. The V and J genes are TRBV6-1 and TRBJ2-1; 12 nucleotides align to TRBD2. The V gene end was trimmed by 6 bases and the J gene end by 7 bases; junction bases not matched to a gene: 7. Per germline, CDR1 MNHNS and CDR2 SASEGT. The CDR3 has 15 amino acids. CDR3 nucleotide sequence: TGTGCCAGCAGGATCCTAGCGGGAGGGCCTAATGAGCAGTTCTTC. Its protein is CASRILAGGPNEQFF.

This clonotype was seen repeatedly, ten times or more. The J gene is TRBJ1-4, the V gene TRBV11-2, with D possibly matching TRBD1 (5 bases). There are 16 residues in the CDR3. V was trimmed by 5 bases and J by 7 bases, leaving 20 bases between them. Germline CDR1 reads SGHAT; CDR2 reads FQNNGV. CDR3: CASSSLRGRAGEKLFF. CDR3 sequence (DNA): TGTGCCAGCAGCAGCCTTAGGGGCAGGGCAGGTGAAAAACTGTTTTTT.

The chain combines TRBV21-1 with TRBJ2-7; the D call TRBD1 from the table was never checked on the DNA. TRBV21-1 is deemed a pseudogene. CDR3 length: 20 residues. CDR3 protein: CASSKGSVGRGRSTSYEQYF. The CDR3 region has the DNA TGTGCCAGCAGCAAAGGGTCTGTGGGCAGGGGGCGGAGTACCTCCTACGAGCAGTACTTC.